This T cell receptor (beta chain) was sequenced for a study of blood T cells in healthy people across ages. Trimming left V 8 bases short and J 3 bases short, with 16 bases between. The CDR3 contains 15 residues. CDR1 is SGHVT, CDR2 SQSDAQ, per germline. The second PCR ran roughly 7 to 12 cycles with a sample-barcoded 5' primer and J-beta primers. Any given sample supplied a minimum of 2.5 million CDR3-containing paired-end reads. Each CDR3 protein gets one entry after TCRdb re-called the 5' RACE reads with MiXCR. This table holds about 770,000 distinct CDR3 sequences, approximately 48% found once. Findings of the study overall: Expanded clonotype shifts may have been confounded, as the donors had an unknown CMV status. Diversity of TCR beta per million T cells declined in a roughly linear way with age. More naive CD4+ cells and higher diversity were found in long-lived than in aged donors.

Remarks on this clonotype: Its antigen is still unknown.

Sequenced material: blood. The origin of this receptor is a man in his sixties in good health. The chain has TRBV7-4 and TRBJ2-2; no clear D. DNA for the CDR3: TGTGCCAGCCCGCTGACTCCTAGGGACACCGGGGAGCTGTTTTTT. This codes for CASPLTPRDTGELFF.